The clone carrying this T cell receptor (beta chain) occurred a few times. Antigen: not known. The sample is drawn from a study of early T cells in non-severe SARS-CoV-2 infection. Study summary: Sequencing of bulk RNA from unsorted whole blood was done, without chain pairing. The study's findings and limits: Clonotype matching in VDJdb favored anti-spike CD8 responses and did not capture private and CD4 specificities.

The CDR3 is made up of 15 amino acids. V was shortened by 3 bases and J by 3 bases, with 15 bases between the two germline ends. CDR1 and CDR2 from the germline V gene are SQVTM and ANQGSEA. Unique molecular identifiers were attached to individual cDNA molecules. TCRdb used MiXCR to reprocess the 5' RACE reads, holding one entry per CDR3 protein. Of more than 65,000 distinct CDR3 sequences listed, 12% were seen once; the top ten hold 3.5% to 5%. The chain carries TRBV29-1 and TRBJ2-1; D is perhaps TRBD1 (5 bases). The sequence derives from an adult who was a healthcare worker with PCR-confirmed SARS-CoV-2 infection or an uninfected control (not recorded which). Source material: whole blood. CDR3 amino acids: CSVERRTKIYNEQFF. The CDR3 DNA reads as TGCAGCGTTGAGAGGCGGACAAAGATCTACAATGAGCAGTTCTTC.